This T cell receptor (beta chain) emerged from a study of blood T cells in healthy people across ages. Primers used in a second PCR of roughly 7 to 12 cycles were a sample-barcoded 5' primer and a J-beta primer mix. Every cDNA molecule bore a tag from a template-switch adaptor containing 12 random nucleotides. TCRdb itself ran the 5' RACE reads through MiXCR, one entry per CDR3 protein. The table has over a million distinct CDR3 sequences, around two fifths seen once. CDR1 and CDR2 (germline): SNHLY, FYNNEI. Trimming cost V 3 bases and J 6 bases, with 9 bases left between them. The CDR3 spans 13 residues. Each individual donor underwent a draw of ten milliliters of peripheral blood.

The specimen was blood. V usage is TRBV2 and J usage is TRBJ2-1, with D perhaps given as TRBD1 or TRBD2 (5 bases each). This TCR came from a woman in her late teens or twenties in good health. The CDR3 is CASSEGGGNEQFF. The CDR3 nucleotides read TGTGCCAGCAGTGAGGGTGGGGGCAATGAGCAGTTCTTC.